A single sample is the source of the 27 T cell receptor beta chains below, sequenced in a study of T cell responses to AZD1222 COVID-19 vaccine. TCRdb's table, derived via immunoSEQ multiplex PCR, lists solely in-frame clones and lacks some. Of about 120,000 clones in the sample, less than 95% are singletons; the top ten hold around 4.5%. This sample comprised peripheral blood, obtained on day 0 of MenACWY control vaccination. The receptors derive from an adult in good health.

This chain links TRBV6-5 with TRBJ2-3; D is undetermined. Trimming removed 4 bases from V and 0 bases from J, with 14 bases in between. The CDR3 totals 16 residues. Looked up from germline, CDR1 is MNHEY and CDR2 is SVGAGI. The CDR3 protein is CASSSHLGYSTDTQYF. In nucleotides, the CDR3 is TGTGCCAGCAGTTCACACCTAGGTTATAGCACAGATACGCAGTATTTT.

The chain links TRBV11-2 to TRBJ2-1; no clear D. The CDR3 has 16 residues. CDR1 is SGHAT, CDR2 FQNNGV, per germline. V shed 1 base and J shed 0 bases, with 10 bases lying between them. The CDR3 region has the DNA TGTGCCAGCAGCTTAGGAGGAGTGAGCTCCTACAATGAGCAGTTCTTC. Translation: CASSLGGVSSYNEQFF.

The chain carries TRBV15 and TRBJ1-1, with TRBD1 as a possible D gene (5 bases). The CDR3 length is 15 residues. CDR1 and CDR2 from the germline V gene are LNHNV and YYDKDF (reference sequence). The V and J ends lost 5 bases and 7 bases respectively, with 20 bases between them. The CDR3 reads CATSDDPGGSREAFF. The CDR3 region has the DNA TGTGCCACCAGCGACGACCCCGGGGGGAGTCGTGAAGCTTTCTTT. The variable domain in full, completed from reference TRBV15 and TRBJ1-1, reads DAMVIQNPRYQVTQFGKPVTLSCSQTLNHNVMYWYQQKSSQAPKLLFHYYDKDFNNEADTPDNFQSRRPNTSFCFLDIRSPGLGDTAMYLCATSDDPGGSREAFFGQGTRLTVV.

The genes are TRBV7-9 and TRBJ2-1; the match to TRBD1 covers 8 bases. The germline V gene encodes CDR1 SEHNR and CDR2 FQNEAQ (reference sequence). J lost 2 bases, V lost 5 bases, and 11 bases had no gene match. The CDR3 sequence is 17 residues long. Here the CDR3 DNA reads TGTGCCAGCAGCCCCAAGTATAGGACAGGGCCCTACAATGAGCAGTTCTTC. Amino acids: CASSPKYRTGPYNEQFF.

The chain recombines TRBV20-1 with TRBJ2-6; TRBD1 matches at 9 bases. This CDR3 is 19 amino acids long. J was trimmed by 3 bases and V by 3 bases; bases with no gene match: 15. Germline loops: CDR1 DFQATT, CDR2 SNEGSKA (reference sequence). CDR3 residues: CSASPSRDRVLGGANVLTF. Here the CDR3 DNA reads TGCAGTGCTAGTCCAAGCCGGGACAGGGTTTTAGGTGGGGCCAACGTCCTGACTTTC.

In nucleotides, the CDR3 is TGTGCCAGCAGTTACCAGGTGGGGATGGAAGCTTTCTTT. Its protein is CASSYQVGMEAFF. The V call is TRBV6-5, the J call TRBJ1-1, with D unclear. Trimming pared 2 bases from V and 8 bases from J, leaving 12 bases between. Germline CDR1 is MNHEY and CDR2 is SVGAGI. The CDR3 sequence is 13 residues long.

This chain connects TRBV18 to TRBJ1-6, with TRBD1 identical over 7 bases. Unmatched junction bases numbered 5, after V lost 6 bases and J lost 6 bases. The CDR3 totals 14 residues. Germline lookup yields CDR1 KGHSH and CDR2 LQKENI. Here the CDR3 reads CASSRDSPNSPLHF. The CDR3 coding sequence is TGTGCCAGCTCCCGGGACAGTCCTAATTCACCCCTCCACTTT.

V usage is TRBV29-1 and J usage is TRBJ2-5, with TRBD1 as a possible D gene (5 bases). Per germline, CDR1 SQVTM and CDR2 ANQGSEA. CDR3 size: 14 residues. V dropped 3 bases and J dropped 2 bases, with 13 bases sitting between them. This CDR3 reads CSVDRPGQQETQYF. CDR3 coding DNA: TGCAGCGTTGATCGGCCCGGACAACAAGAGACCCAGTACTTC.

The V gene is TRBV11-2, the J gene TRBJ2-1; D may be TRBD1 (6 bases). In germline, CDR1 is SGHAT, CDR2 FQNNGV. This CDR3 comprises 15 residues. V shed 5 bases and J shed 6 bases, with 17 bases lying between them. For the CDR3, the DNA is TGTGCCAGCAGCAACAGGGTCGTGTTTGGCAATGAGCAGTTCTTC. Amino acid sequence: CASSNRVVFGNEQFF.

V gene TRBV6-5 combines with J gene TRBJ2-2, with D possibly being TRBD1 or TRBD2 (5 bases each). Germline CDR1 and CDR2: MNHEY and SVGAGI. With 5 bases removed from V and 2 bases from J, the gap between germline ends came to 9 bases. The length of the CDR3 is 14 residues. This CDR3 is CASSLRGNTGELFF. The CDR3, as DNA: TGTGCCAGCAGTCTCCGGGGCAACACCGGGGAGCTGTTTTTT.

The gene calls are TRBV4-2 and TRBJ2-2, with 7 bases aligning to TRBD2. Germline CDR1 and CDR2: LGHNA and YNFKEQ. Losses at the gene ends were 2 bases for V and 4 bases for J; bases not matched to a gene: 4. The CDR3 is 15 residues long. The CDR3 spells CASSQLAEATGELFF. The CDR3 DNA reads TGTGCCAGCAGCCAACTAGCGGAGGCCACCGGGGAGCTGTTTTTT.

The J gene is TRBJ1-1, the V gene TRBV6-5; D possibly corresponds to TRBD1 (5 bases). This CDR3 comprises 14 residues. CDR1 is MNHEY, CDR2 SVGAGI, per germline. V was pared by 6 bases and J by 0 bases, with 11 bases between. In nucleotides, the CDR3 is TGTGCCAGCAGCTGGGACGGTCTGAACACTGAAGCTTTCTTT. It yields the protein CASSWDGLNTEAFF.

The V gene is TRBV7-2, the J gene TRBJ2-7, with 7 bases that match TRBD2. The germline V gene has CDR1 SGHTA and CDR2 FQGNSA. With V trimmed by 1 base and J by 2 bases, 11 bases remained unmatched. CDR3 length: 17 amino acids. CDR3 protein: CASSLVNTGGSPYEQYF. CDR3 nucleotides: TGTGCCAGCAGCTTAGTAAATACGGGAGGTTCTCCCTACGAGCAGTACTTC. Together with reference TRBV7-2 and TRBJ2-7, the CDR3 gives the full variable domain: GAGVSQSPSNKVTEKGKDVELRCDPISGHTALYWYRQSLGQGLEFLIYFQGNSAPDKSGLPSDRFSAERTGGSVSTLTIQRTQQEDSAVYLCASSLVNTGGSPYEQYFGPGTRLTVT.

This sequence joins TRBV5-1 and TRBJ2-5; no definite D call. CDR3 length: 13 amino acids. V lost 5 bases and J lost 5, with 13 bases in between. Germline CDR1 SGHRS, CDR2 YFSETQ. CDR3: CASRAGLRETQYF. CDR3 nucleotides: TGCGCCAGCAGGGCTGGGCTACGGGAGACCCAGTACTTC.

The genes are TRBV3-1 (or the pseudogene TRBV3-2) and TRBJ2-2, with D hard to call. The ends were cut back, 4 bases at V and 3 bases at J, with 6 bases in the middle. Germline CDR1 and CDR2: LGHDT and YNNKEL (reference sequence). This CDR3 region has 13 residues. CDR3: CASSPLHTGELFF. CDR3 nucleotide sequence: TGTGCCAGCAGCCCCCTCCACACCGGGGAGCTGTTTTTT.

The rearrangement links TRBV2 to TRBJ2-3; D gene ambiguous. The CDR3 is 14 residues long. The ends were cut back, 8 bases at V and 2 bases at J, with 14 bases in the middle. Germline V gene sequence: CDR1 SNHLY, CDR2 FYNNEI. The CDR3 region is CASSWRHTTDTQYF. CDR3 nucleotide sequence: TGTGCCAGCTCTTGGCGACACACCACAGATACGCAGTATTTT. Complete variable domain (other parts from reference TRBV2 and TRBJ2-3): EPEVTQTPSHQVTQMGQEVILRCVPISNHLYFYWYRQILGQKVEFLVSFYNNEISEKSEIFDDQFSVERPDGSNFTLKIRSTKLEDSAMYFCASSWRHTTDTQYFGPGTRLTVL.

This clone was seen only a few times. The V gene is TRBV7-3, the J gene TRBJ2-1, with a possible D match to TRBD2 (6 bases). The germline gives CDR1 SGHTA, CDR2 FQGTGA. The CDR3 sequence is 17 residues long. Trimming took 5 bases from V and 6 from J, leaving 23 bases between them. This chain's CDR3 is CASSPYVRDFVVNEQFF. The CDR3 nucleotides read TGTGCCAGCAGCCCATACGTCCGGGACTTCGTCGTCAATGAGCAGTTCTTC.

The J gene is TRBJ2-1, the V gene TRBV5-1; 12 bases are a match to TRBD2. With V trimmed by 4 bases and J by 4 bases, 3 bases remained unmatched. CDR3 length: 15 residues. Looked up from germline, CDR1 is SGHRS and CDR2 is YFSETQ. The CDR3 nucleotides read TGCGCCAGCAGCAGACTAGCGGGAGAATACAATGAGCAGTTCTTC. Translating gives CASSRLAGEYNEQFF.

The V gene is TRBV11-2, the J gene TRBJ2-7, with D possibly being TRBD2 (5 bases). Trimming left V 2 bases short and J 3 bases short, with 14 bases between. Germline V gives CDR1 SGHAT, CDR2 FQNNGV. This CDR3 is 15 amino acids long. CDR3 sequence (DNA): TGTGCCAGCAGCTTATTTGGCACTAGTCTCTACGAGCAGTACTTC. Its translation is CASSLFGTSLYEQYF.

The V gene is TRBV7-9, the J gene TRBJ2-2; no reliable D call. Trimming took 3 bases from V and 0 from J, leaving 8 bases between them. The CDR3 consists of 15 residues. Germline values: CDR1 SEHNR, CDR2 FQNEAQ (reference sequence). The CDR3 protein is CASSFGQTNTGELFF. CDR3 coding DNA: TGTGCCAGCAGCTTCGGGCAGACGAACACCGGGGAGCTGTTTTTT.

The chain has TRBV7-2 and TRBJ2-2, with 10 bases fitting TRBD2. This CDR3 has 16 amino acids. V lost 5 bases and J lost 1; bases outside the gene matches: 4. CDR1 is SGHTA and CDR2 is FQGNSA in the germline V gene. The CDR3 DNA reads as TGTGCCAGCAGCATTCGGACTAGCGGGAACACCGGGGAGCTGTTTTTT. This translates into CASSIRTSGNTGELFF.

This clone was seen just once. This chain uses TRBV3-1 (or the pseudogene TRBV3-2) with TRBJ1-5; D is undetermined. Trimming removed 1 base at V and 1 base at J, with 5 bases between. The CDR3 runs to 14 residues. Germline V gene data show CDR1 as LGHDT and CDR2 as YNNKEL (reference sequence). CDR3 coding DNA: TGTGCCAGCAGCCAAGGTAGGAGCAATCAGCCCCAGCATTTT. Protein sequence: CASSQGRSNQPQHF.

This CDR3 is CASSPTYYEQYF. DNA of the CDR3: TGTGCCAGCAGTCCCACCTACTACGAGCAGTACTTC. The V and J genes are TRBV6-6 and TRBJ2-7; D is uncertain. In germline, CDR1 is MNHNY, CDR2 SVGAGI (reference sequence). The length of the CDR3 is 12 residues. V lost 5 bases and J lost 3, with 8 bases in between.

J is TRBJ2-7 and V is TRBV28, with 9 bases matching TRBD1. Germline assignment: CDR1 MDHEN and CDR2 SYDVKM. The CDR3 totals 15 residues. J lost 2 bases, V lost 6 bases, and 8 bases had no gene match. DNA of the CDR3: TGTGCCAGCAGGGAACAGGGGGCCAAGACCTACGAGCAGTACGTC. Its protein product is CASREQGAKTYEQYV.

The chain links TRBV7-2 to TRBJ2-3; TRBD2 matches 9 bases. CDR3 size: 18 residues. Unmatched junction bases numbered 9, after V lost 2 bases and J lost 0 bases. Germline V gene data show CDR1 as SGHTA and CDR2 as FQGNSA. In DNA, the CDR3 is TGTGCCAGCAGCTTAACCTTCCCTAGCGGGGCGAGCACAGATACGCAGTATTTT. Its translation is CASSLTFPSGASTDTQYF.

The sample holds one count of this clone. The chain carries TRBV27 and TRBJ2-1; D is unresolved. The CDR3 runs 14 residues. The germline V and J ends were trimmed by 3 bases and 10 bases, with 16 bases remaining between them. From germline, CDR1 is MNHEY and CDR2 SMNVEV (reference sequence). As DNA, the CDR3 is TGTGCCAGCAGTTTTCTAGATGGGTTAAGGGAGCAGTTCTTC. It is translated as CASSFLDGLREQFF.

V and J are TRBV10-2 and TRBJ2-1, with D perhaps TRBD1 (5 bases). Trimming cost V 6 bases and J 4 bases, with 10 bases left between them. The germline CDR1 and CDR2 sequences are WSHSY and SAAADI. The CDR3 has 13 residues. CDR3 amino acids: CASRNQGYNEQFF. The CDR3 DNA is TGCGCCAGCAGAAATCAGGGTTACAATGAGCAGTTCTTC.